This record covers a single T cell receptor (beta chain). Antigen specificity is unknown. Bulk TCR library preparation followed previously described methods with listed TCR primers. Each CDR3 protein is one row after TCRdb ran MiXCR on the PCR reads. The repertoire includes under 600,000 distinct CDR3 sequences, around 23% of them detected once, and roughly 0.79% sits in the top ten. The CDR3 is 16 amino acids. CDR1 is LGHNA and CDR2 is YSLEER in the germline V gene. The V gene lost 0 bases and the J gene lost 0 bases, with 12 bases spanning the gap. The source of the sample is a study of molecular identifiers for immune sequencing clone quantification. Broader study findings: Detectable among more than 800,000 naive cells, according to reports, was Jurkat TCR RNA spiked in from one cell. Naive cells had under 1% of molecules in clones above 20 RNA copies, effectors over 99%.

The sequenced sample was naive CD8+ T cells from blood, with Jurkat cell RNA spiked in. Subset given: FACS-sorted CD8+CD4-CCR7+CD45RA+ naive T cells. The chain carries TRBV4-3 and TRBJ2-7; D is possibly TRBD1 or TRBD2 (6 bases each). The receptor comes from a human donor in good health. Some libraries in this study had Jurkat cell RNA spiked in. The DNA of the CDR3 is TGCGCCAGCAGCCAAGATTGGGGGGCTAGCTCCTACGAGCAGTACTTC. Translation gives CASSQDWGASSYEQYF.